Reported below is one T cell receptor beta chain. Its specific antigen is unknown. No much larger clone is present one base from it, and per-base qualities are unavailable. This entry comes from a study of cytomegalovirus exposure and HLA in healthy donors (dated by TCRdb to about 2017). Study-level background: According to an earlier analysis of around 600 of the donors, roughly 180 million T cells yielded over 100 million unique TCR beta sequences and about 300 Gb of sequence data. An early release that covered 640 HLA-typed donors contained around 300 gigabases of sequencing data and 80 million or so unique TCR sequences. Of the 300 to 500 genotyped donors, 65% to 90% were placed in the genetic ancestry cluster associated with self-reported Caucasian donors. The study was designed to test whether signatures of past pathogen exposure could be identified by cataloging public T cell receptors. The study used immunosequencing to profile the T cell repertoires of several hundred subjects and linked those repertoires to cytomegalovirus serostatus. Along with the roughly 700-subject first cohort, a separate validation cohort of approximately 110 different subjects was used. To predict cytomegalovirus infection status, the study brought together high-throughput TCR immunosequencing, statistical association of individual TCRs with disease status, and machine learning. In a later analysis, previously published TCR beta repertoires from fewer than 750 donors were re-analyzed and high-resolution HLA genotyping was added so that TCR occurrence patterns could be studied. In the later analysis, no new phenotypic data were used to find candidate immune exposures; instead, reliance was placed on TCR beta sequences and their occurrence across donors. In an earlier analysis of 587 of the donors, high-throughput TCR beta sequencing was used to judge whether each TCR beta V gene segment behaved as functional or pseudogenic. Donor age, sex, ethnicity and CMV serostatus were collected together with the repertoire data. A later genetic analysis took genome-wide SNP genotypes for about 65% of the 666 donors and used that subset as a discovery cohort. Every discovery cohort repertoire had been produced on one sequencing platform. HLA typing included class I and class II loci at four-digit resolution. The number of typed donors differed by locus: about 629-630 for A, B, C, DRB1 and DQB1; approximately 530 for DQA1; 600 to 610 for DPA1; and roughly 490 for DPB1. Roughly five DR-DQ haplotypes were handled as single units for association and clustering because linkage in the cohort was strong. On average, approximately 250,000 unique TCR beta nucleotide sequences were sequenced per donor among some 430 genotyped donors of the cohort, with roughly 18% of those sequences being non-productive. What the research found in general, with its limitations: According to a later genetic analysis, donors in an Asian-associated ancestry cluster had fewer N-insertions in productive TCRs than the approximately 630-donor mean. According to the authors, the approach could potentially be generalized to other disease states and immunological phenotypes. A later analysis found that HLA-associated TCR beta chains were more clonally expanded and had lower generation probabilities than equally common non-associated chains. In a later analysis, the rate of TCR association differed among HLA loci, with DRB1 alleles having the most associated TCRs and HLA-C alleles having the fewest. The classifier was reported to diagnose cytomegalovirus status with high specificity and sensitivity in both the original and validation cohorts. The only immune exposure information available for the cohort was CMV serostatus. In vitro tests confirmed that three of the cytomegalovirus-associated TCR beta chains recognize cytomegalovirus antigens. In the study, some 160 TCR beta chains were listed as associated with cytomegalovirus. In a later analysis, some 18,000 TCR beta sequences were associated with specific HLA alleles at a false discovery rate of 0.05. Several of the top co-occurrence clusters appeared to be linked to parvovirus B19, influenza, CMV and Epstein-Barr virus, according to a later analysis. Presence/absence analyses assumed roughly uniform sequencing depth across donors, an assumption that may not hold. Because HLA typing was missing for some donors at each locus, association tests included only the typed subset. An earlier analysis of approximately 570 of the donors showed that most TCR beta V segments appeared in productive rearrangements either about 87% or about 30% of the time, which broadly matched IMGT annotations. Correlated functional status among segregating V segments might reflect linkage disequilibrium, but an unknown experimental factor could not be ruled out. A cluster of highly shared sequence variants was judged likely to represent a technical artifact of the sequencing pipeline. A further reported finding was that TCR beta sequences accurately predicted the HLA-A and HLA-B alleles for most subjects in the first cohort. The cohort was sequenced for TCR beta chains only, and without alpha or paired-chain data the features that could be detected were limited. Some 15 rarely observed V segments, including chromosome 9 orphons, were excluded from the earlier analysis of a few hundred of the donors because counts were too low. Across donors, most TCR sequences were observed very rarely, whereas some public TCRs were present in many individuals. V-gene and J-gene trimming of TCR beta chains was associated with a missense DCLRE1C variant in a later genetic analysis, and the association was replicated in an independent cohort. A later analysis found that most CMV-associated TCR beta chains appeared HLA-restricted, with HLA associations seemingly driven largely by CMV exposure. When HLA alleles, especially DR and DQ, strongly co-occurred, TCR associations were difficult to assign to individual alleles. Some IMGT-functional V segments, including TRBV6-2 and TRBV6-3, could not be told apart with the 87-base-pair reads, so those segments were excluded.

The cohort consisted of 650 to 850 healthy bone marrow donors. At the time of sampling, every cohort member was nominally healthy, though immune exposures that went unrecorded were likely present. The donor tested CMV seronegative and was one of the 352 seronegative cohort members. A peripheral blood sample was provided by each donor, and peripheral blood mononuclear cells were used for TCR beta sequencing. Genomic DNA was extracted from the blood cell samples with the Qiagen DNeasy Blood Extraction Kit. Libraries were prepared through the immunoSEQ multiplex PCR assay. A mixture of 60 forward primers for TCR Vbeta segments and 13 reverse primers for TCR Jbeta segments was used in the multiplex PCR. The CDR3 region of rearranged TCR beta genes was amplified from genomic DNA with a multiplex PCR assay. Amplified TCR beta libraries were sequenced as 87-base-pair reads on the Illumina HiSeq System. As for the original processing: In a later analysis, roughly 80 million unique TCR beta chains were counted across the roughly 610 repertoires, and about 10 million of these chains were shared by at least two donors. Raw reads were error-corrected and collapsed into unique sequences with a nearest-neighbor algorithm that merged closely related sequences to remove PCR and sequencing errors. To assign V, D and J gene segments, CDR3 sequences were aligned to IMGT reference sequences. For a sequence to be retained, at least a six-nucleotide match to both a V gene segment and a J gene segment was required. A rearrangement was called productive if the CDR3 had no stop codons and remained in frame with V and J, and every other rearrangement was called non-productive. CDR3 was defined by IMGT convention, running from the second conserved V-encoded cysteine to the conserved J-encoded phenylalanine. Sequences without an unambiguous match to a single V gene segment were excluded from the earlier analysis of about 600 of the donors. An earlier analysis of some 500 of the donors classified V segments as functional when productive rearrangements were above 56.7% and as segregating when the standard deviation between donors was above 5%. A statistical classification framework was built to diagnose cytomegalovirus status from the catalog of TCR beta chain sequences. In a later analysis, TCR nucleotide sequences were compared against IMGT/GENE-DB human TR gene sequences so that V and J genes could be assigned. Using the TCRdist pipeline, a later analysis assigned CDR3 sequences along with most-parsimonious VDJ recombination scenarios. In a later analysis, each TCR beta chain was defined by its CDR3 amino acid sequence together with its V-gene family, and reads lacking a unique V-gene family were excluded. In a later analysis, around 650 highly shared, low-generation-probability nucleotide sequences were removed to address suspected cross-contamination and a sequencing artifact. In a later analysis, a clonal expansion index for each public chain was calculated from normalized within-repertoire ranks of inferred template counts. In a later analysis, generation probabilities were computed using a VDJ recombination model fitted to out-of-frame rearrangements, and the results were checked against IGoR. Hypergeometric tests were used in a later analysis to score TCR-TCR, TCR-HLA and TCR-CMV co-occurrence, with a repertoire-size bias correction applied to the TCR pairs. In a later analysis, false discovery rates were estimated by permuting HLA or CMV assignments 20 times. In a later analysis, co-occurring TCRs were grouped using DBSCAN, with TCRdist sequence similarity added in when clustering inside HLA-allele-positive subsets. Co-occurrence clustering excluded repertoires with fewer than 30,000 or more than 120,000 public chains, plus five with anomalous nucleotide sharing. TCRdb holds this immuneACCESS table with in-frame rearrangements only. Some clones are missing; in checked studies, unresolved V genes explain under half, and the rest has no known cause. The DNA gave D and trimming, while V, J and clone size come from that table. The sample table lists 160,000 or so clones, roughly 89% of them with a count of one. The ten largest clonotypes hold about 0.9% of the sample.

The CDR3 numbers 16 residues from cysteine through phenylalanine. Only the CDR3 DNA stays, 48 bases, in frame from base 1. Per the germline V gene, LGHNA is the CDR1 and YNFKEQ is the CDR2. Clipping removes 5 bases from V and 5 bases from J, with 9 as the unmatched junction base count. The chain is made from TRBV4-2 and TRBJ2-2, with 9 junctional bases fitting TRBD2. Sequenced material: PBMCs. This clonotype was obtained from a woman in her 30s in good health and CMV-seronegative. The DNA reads TGTGCCAGCAGCTTTAGAGGGACTAGCTCTACCGGGGAGCTGTTTTTT. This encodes CASSFRGTSSTGELFF.